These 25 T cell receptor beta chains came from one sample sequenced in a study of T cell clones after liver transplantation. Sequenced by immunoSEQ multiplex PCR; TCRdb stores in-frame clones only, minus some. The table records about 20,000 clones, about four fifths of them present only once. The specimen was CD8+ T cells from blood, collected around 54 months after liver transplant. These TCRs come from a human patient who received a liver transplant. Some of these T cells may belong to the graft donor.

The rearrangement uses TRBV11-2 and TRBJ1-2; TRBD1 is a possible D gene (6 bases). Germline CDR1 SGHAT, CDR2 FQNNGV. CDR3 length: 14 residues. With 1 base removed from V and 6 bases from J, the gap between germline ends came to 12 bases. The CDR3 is CASSLGWRGDGYTF. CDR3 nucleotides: TGTGCCAGCAGCTTAGGATGGAGGGGGGATGGCTACACCTTC.

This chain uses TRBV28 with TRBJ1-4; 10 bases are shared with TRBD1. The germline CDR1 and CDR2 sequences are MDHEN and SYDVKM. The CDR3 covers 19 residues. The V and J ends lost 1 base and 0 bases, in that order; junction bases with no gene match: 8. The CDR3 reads CASSLYLDRGFATNEKLFF. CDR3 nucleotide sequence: TGTGCCAGCAGTTTATATCTGGACAGGGGGTTTGCAACTAATGAAAAACTGTTTTTT.

Written as DNA, the CDR3 is TGTGCCAGTAGTCTCGTCGTAAATTCACCCCTCCACTTT. Protein product: CASSLVVNSPLHF. This chain uses TRBV19 with TRBJ1-6; unclear D gene. The germline V and J ends were trimmed by 5 bases and 7 bases, with 9 bases remaining between them. The length of the CDR3 is 13 residues. The germline gives CDR1 LNHDA, CDR2 SQIVND (reference sequence). Looking up the rest from reference TRBV19 and TRBJ1-6 gives the full variable domain: DGGITQSPKYLFRKEGQNVTLSCEQNLNHDAMYWYRQDPGQGLRLIYYSQIVNDFQKGDIAEGYSVSREKKESFPLTVTSAQKNPTAFYLCASSLVVNSPLHFGNGTRLTVT.

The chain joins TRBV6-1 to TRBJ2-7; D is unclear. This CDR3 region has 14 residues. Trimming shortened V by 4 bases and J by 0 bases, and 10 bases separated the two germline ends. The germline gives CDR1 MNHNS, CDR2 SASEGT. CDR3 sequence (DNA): TGTGCCAGCAGTGTCAGGCAGAGCTCCTACGAGCAGTACTTC. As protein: CASSVRQSSYEQYF.

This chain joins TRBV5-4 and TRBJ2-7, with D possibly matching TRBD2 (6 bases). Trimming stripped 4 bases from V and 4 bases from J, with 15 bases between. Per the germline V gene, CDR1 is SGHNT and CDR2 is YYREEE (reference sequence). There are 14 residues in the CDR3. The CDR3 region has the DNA TGTGCCAGCAGCCCAACGGGTGGAGGGTACGAGCAGTACTTC. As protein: CASSPTGGGYEQYF.

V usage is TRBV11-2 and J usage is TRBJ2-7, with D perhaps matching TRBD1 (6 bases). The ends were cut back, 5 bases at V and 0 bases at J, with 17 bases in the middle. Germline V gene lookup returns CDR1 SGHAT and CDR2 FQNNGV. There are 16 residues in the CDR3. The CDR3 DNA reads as TGTGCCAGCAGCCCATTCAGGGGAAGCGGCTCCTACGAGCAGTACTTC. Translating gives CASSPFRGSGSYEQYF.

CDR3 bases: TGTGCCAGCAGCGTTGGACCAGTGCCACAAAGTCGGGCCAACGTCCTGACTTTC. Protein product: CASSVGPVPQSRANVLTF. The genes are TRBV7-7 and TRBJ2-6; no definite D call. Trimming shortened V by 5 bases and J by 5 bases, and 22 bases separated the two germline ends. The germline gives CDR1 SSHAT, CDR2 FNYEAQ (reference sequence). The CDR3 has 18 amino acids. The variable domain in full, with the rest retrieved from reference TRBV7-7 and TRBJ2-6, is GAGVSQSPRYKVTKRGQDVTLRCDPISSHATLYWYQQALGQGPEFLTYFNYEAQPDKSGLPSDRFSAERPEGSISTLTIQRTEQRDSAMYRCASSVGPVPQSRANVLTFGAGSRLTVL.

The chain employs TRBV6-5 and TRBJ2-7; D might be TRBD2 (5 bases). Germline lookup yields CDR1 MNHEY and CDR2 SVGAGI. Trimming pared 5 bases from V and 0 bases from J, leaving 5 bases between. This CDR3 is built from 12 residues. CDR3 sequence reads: CASSDYSYEQYF. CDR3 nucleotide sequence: TGTGCCAGCAGTGACTACTCCTACGAGCAGTACTTC.

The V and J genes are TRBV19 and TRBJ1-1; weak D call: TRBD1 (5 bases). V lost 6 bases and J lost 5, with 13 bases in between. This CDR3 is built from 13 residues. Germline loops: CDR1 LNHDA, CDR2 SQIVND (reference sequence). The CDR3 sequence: CASSRRGPTEAFF. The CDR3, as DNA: TGTGCCAGTAGCCGTCGGGGCCCGACTGAAGCTTTCTTT.

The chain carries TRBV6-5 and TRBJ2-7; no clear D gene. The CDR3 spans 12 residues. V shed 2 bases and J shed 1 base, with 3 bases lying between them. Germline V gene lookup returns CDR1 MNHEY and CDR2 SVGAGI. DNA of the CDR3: TGTGCCAGCAGTTACGAATCCTACGAGCAGTACTTC. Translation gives CASSYESYEQYF.

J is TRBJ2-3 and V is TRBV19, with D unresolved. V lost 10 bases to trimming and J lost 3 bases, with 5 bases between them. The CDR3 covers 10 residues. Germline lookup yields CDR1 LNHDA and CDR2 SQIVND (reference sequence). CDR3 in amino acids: CATRTDTQYF. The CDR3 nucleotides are TGTGCCACCCGAACAGATACGCAGTATTTT. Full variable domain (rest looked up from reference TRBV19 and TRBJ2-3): DGGITQSPKYLFRKEGQNVTLSCEQNLNHDAMYWYRQDPGQGLRLIYYSQIVNDFQKGDIAEGYSVSREKKESFPLTVTSAQKNPTAFYLCATRTDTQYFGPGTRLTVL.

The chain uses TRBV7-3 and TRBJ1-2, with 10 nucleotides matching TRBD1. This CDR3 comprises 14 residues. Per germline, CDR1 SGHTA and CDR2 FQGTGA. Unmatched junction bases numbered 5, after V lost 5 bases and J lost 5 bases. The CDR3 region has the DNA TGTGCCAGCAGCATTCAGGGACAGGGGTATGGCTACACCTTC. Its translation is CASSIQGQGYGYTF. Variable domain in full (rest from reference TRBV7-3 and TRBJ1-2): GAGVSQTPSNKVTEKGKYVELRCDPISGHTALYWYRQSLGQGPEFLIYFQGTGAADDSGLPNDRFFAVRPEGSVSTLKIQRTERGDSAVYLCASSIQGQGYGYTFGSGTRLTVV.

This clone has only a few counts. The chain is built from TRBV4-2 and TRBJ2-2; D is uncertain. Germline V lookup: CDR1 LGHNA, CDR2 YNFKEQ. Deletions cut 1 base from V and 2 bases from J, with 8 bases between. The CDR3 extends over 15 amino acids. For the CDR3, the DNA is TGTGCCAGCAGCCAAGTGGTAGGCAACACCGGGGAGCTGTTTTTT. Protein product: CASSQVVGNTGELFF.

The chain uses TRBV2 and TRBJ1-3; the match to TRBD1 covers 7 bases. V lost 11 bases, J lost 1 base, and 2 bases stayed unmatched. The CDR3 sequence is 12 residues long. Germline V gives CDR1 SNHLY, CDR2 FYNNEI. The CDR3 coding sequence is TGTGCCGGGGGACAGTCTGGAAACACCATATATTTT. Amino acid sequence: CAGGQSGNTIYF. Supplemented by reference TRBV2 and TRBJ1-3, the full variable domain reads EPEVTQTPSHQVTQMGQEVILRCVPISNHLYFYWYRQILGQKVEFLVSFYNNEISEKSEIFDDQFSVERPDGSNFTLKIRSTKLEDSAMYFCAGGQSGNTIYFGEGSWLTVV.

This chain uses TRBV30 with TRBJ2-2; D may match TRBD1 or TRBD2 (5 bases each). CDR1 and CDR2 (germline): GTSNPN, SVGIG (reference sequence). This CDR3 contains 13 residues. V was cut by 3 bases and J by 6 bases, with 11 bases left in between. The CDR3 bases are TGTGCCTGGAGCGATGGGGACCCCGGGGAGCTGTTTTTT. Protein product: CAWSDGDPGELFF. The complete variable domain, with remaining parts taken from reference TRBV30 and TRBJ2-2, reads SQTIHQWPATLVQPVGSPLSLECTVEGTSNPNLYWYRQAAGRGLQLLFYSVGIGQISSEVPQNLSASRPQDRQFILSSKKLLLSDSGFYLCAWSDGDPGELFFGEGSRLTVL.

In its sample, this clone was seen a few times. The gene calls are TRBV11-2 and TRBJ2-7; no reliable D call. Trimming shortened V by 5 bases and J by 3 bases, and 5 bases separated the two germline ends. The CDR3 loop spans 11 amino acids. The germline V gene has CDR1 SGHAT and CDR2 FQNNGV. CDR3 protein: CASSPGYEQYF. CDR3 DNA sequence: TGTGCCAGCAGCCCCGGCTACGAGCAGTACTTC. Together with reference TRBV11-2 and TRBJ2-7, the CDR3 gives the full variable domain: EAGVAQSPRYKIIEKRQSVAFWCNPISGHATLYWYQQILGQGPKLLIQFQNNGVVDDSQLPKDRFSAERLKGVDSTLKIQPAKLEDSAVYLCASSPGYEQYFGPGTRLTVT.

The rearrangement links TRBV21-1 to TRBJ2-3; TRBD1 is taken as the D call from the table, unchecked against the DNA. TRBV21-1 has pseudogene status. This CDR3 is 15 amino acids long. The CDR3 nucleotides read TGTGCCAGCAGCTTTCCAGGCCAAAGCACAGATACGCAGTATTTT. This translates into CASSFPGQSTDTQYF.

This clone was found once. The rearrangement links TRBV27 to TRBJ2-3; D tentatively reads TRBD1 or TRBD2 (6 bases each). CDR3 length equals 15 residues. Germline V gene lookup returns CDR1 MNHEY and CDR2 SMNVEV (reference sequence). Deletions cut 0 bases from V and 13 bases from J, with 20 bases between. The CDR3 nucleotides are TGTGCCAGCAGTTTATCGGGACGGGGGCCACGATTGGAGTATTTT. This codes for CASSLSGRGPRLEYF.

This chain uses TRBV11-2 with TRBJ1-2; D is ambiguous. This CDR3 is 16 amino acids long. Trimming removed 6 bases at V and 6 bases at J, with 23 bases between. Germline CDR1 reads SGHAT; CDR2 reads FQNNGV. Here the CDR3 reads CASRSASTGPRHGYTF. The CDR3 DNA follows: TGTGCCAGCAGGTCCGCTTCTACCGGGCCGCGCCATGGCTACACCTTC. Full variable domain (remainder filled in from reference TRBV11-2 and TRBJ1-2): EAGVAQSPRYKIIEKRQSVAFWCNPISGHATLYWYQQILGQGPKLLIQFQNNGVVDDSQLPKDRFSAERLKGVDSTLKIQPAKLEDSAVYLCASRSASTGPRHGYTFGSGTRLTVV.

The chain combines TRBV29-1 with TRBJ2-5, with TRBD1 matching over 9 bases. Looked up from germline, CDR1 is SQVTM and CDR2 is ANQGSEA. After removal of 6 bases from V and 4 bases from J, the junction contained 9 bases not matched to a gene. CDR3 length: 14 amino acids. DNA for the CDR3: TGCAGCGTCACGGACAGGGGTGGCTTAGAGACCCAGTACTTC. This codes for CSVTDRGGLETQYF.

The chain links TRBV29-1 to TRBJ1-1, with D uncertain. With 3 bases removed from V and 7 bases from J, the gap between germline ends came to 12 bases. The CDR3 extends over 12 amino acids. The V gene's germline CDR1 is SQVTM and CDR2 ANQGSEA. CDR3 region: CSVDTGWGEAFF. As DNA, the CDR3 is TGCAGCGTTGATACGGGCTGGGGTGAAGCTTTCTTT.

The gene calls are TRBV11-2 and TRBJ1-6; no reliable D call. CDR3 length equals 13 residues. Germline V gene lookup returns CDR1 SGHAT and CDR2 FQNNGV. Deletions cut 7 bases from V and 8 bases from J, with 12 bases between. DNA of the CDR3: TGTGCCAGCAACCTCCGACCGGATTCACCCCTCCACTTT. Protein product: CASNLRPDSPLHF.

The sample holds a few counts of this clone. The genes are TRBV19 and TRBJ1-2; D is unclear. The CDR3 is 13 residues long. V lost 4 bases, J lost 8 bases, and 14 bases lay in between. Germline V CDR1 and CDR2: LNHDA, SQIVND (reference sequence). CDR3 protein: CASSKGSVGGYTF. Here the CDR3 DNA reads TGTGCCAGTAGTAAGGGTTCCGTTGGAGGCTACACCTTC.

DNA of the CDR3: TGTGCCTGGAGGGACAGGGGTCACGGGGAGCTGTTTTTT. Translation: CAWRDRGHGELFF. This rearrangement joins TRBV30 to TRBJ2-2; 9 nucleotides align to TRBD1. Germline V gene sequence: CDR1 GTSNPN, CDR2 SVGIG (reference sequence). This CDR3 has 13 residues. The J segment lost 7 bases and the V segment lost 3 bases, leaving 3 bases of the junction unmatched.

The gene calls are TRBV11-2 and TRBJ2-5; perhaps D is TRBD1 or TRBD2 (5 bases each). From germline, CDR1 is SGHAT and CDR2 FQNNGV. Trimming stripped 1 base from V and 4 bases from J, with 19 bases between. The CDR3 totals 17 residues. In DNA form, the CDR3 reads TGTGCCAGCAGCTTAGTTCCCCCTAGGTGGGGGAGAGAGACCCAGTACTTC. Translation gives CASSLVPPRWGRETQYF.